The rows below give T cell receptor beta chains drawn from one sample of a study of long-term antiretroviral therapy in people with HIV. Sequencing used immunoSEQ multiplex PCR; TCRdb keeps in-frame clones, though not all of them. The repertoire holds about 31,000 clones, with approximately 90% as singletons. Material: unsorted PBMCs, obtained 5.2 years after starting antiretroviral therapy. These receptors were collected from a middle-aged woman with HIV. Each CDR3 is given with its conserved first and last residue. The order of the fields is V gene, CDR3 protein.

>TRBV9
CASSVGGWEDTEAFF
>TRBV6-5
CASRSGQGRDSPLHF
>TRBV6-1
CASRPGQGARETQYF
>TRBV19
CATQPGDRGRIQPQHF
>TRBV7-9
CASSPWDNEKLFF
>TRBV5-8
CASSRTVDTQYF
>TRBV10-3
CAISYPRQGGPGELFF
>TRBV7-9
CASSLDPSGLITDTQYF
>TRBV6-5
CASRRTLNTEAFF
>TRBV27
CASRAGGYTGELFF
>TRBV15
CATSGTTLNTEAFF
>TRBV7-9
CASSLESQGAGNSPLHF
>TRBV11-2
CASSLEAHGGYTF
>TRBV9
CASSPAGTGYAEAFF
>TRBV27
CASSPRALGNGYTF
>TRBV19
CASMLLGSHNEQFF
>TRBV2
CASKQGYEKLFF
>TRBV7-9
CASSLLTWEQYF
>TRBV11-2
CASSPRWGTSNTGELFF
>TRBV12-1
CASSFVGLGQGVTEAFF
>TRBV9
CASSVDSGIARTEAFF
>TRBV29-1
CSVEGGGSYEQYF
>TRBV29-1
CSVVFPPTNTEAFF
>TRBV6-1
CASSGRTGASAPHF
>TRBV5-6
CASSLGEDSAFF
>TRBV5-1
CASSLGTRVEAETQYF
>TRBV7-8
CASSPRTTRNNQPQHF
>TRBV5-1
CASSLSQGTGPYEQYF
>TRBV9
CASSPREAFEQFF
>TRBV2
CASPRDRLNYGYTF
>TRBV9
CASSVDGTPGETQYF
>TRBV6-1
CASSWGKGKGEKLFF
>TRBV27
CASSFTSGGLETQYF
>TRBV7-9
CASSFRSTGSIYEQYF
>TRBV2
CASRSVERNTEAFF
>TRBV6-5
CASSPVQRLEAFF
>TRBV6-1
CASSTRTSGQETQYF
>TRBV6-5
CASRRSGWEETQYF
>TRBV2
CATLGSGNTIYF
>TRBV18
CASSPTQNTEAFF
>TRBV30
CAWSVAQAGSGNTIYF
>TRBV5-1
CASSLGGQSYNEQFF
>TRBV7-9
CASSGTGGVSYNEQFF
>TRBV5-1
CASSQGLAGANVLTF
>TRBV13
CASSLRGGETQYF